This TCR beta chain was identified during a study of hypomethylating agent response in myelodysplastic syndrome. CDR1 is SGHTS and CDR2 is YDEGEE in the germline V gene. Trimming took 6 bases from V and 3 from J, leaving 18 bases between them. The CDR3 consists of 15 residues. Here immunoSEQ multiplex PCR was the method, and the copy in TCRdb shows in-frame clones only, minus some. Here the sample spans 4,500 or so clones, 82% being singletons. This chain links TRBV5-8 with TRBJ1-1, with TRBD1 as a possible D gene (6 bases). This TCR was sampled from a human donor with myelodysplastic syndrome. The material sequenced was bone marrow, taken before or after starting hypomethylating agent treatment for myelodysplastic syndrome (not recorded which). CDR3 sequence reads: CASMTGRGRDTEAFF. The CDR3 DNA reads TGTGCCAGCATGACCGGACGGGGGCGGGACACTGAAGCTTTCTTT.